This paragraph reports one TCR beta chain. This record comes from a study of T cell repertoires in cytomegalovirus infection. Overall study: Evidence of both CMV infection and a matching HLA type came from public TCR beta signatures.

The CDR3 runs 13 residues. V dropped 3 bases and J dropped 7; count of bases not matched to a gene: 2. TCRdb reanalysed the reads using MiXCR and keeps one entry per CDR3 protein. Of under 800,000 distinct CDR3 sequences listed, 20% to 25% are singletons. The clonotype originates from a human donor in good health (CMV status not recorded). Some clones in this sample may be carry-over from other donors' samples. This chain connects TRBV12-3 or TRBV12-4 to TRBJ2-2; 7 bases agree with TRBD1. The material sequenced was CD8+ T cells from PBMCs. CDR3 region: CASSFRGIGELFF. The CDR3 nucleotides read TGTGCCAGCAGTTTCAGGGGGATCGGGGAGCTGTTTTTT.